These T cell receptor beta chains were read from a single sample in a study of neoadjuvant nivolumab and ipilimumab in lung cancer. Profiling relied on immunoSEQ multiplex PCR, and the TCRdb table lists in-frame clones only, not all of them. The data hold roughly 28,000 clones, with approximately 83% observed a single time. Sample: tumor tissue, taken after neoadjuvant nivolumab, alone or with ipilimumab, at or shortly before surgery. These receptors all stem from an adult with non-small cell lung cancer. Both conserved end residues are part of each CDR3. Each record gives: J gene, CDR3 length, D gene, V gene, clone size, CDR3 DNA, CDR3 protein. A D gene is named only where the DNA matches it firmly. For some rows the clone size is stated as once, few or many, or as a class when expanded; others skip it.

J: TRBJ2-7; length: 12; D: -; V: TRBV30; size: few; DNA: TGTGCCTGGAGTGTACTAACAGACGAGCAGTACTTC; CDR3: CAWSVLTDEQYF
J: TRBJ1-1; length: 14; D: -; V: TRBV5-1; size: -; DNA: TGCGCCAGCCGACAGGACGACATGAACACTGAAGCTTTCTTT; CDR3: CASRQDDMNTEAFF
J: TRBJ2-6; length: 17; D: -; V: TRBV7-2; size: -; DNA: TGTGCCAGCAGCTTAGCCGTACAGGGCTCTGGGGCCAACGTCCTGACTTTC; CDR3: CASSLAVQGSGANVLTF
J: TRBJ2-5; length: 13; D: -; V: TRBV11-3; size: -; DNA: TGTGCCAGCAGCTCCCAGGGAGTTGAGACCCAGTACTTC; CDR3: CASSSQGVETQYF
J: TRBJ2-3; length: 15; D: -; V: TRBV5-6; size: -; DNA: TGTGCCAGCAGCCCGCCGGGACTTCGCCCAGATACGCAGTATTTT; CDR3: CASSPPGLRPDTQYF
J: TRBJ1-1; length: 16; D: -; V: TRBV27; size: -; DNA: TGTGCCAGCAGTCGGCCCCCGGGGGCGGGGAACACTGAAGCTTTCTTT; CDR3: CASSRPPGAGNTEAFF
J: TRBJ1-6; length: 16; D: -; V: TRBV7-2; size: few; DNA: TGTGCCAGCAGCTTAGGGGGTTTCCCCTCAGGGTCACCCCTCCACTTT; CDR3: CASSLGGFPSGSPLHF
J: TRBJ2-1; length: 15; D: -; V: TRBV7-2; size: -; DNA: TGTGCCAGCACCAGGGACCTTAGCTCCTACAATGAGCAGTTCTTC; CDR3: CASTRDLSSYNEQFF
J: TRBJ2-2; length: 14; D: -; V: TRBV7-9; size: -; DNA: TGTGCCAGCAGCGGGGGTGCGAACACCGGGGAGCTGTTTTTT; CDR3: CASSGGANTGELFF
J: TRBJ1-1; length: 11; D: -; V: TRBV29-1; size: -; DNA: TGCAGCGTTGAACGGGGTATGGCTCCTTTCTTT; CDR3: CSVERGMAPFF
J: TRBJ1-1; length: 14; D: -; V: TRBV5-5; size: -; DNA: TGTGCCAGCAGCTTGAGTTGGGTGAACACTGAAGCTTTCTTT; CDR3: CASSLSWVNTEAFF
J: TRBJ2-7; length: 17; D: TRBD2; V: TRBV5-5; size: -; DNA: TGTGCCAGCAGCCACCGGACTAGCGGGAGTATGACATACGAGCAGTACTTC; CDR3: CASSHRTSGSMTYEQYF
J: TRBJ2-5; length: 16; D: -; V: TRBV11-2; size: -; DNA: TGTGCCAGCAGCTTAGCCTATTCAAGCCCCCAAGAGACCCAGTACTTC; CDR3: CASSLAYSSPQETQYF
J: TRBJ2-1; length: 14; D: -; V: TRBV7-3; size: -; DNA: TGTGCCAGCAGCTTAAAGAAAGGGGCAGGTGAGCAGTTCTTC; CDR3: CASSLKKGAGEQFF
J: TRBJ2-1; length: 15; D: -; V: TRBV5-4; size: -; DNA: TGTGCCAGCTCTGGGGGGGCTAGCGGAAACAATGAGCAGTTCTTC; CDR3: CASSGGASGNNEQFF
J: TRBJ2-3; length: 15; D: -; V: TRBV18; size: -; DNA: TGTGCCAGCTCACTGAGGGACGGTAGCACAGATACGCAGTATTTT; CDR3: CASSLRDGSTDTQYF
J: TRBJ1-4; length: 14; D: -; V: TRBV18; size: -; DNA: TGTGCCAGCTCACAGGGAGGGAGATTGGAAAAACTGTTTTTT; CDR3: CASSQGGRLEKLFF
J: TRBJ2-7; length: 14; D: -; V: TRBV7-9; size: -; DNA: TGTGCCAGCGCCGGATCGGGACTTTCCTACGAGCAGTACTTC; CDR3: CASAGSGLSYEQYF
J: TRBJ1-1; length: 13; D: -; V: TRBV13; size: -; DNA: TGTGCCAGCAGCAAACCTCTGAACACTGAAGCTTTCTTT; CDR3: CASSKPLNTEAFF
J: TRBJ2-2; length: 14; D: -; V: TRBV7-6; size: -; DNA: TGTGCCAGCAGCTTACGACCGGACGGCGGGGAGCTGTTTTTT; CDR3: CASSLRPDGGELFF
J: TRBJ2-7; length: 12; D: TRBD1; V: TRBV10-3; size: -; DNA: TGTGCCATCAGTGGGACAGGTAACGAGCAGTACTTC; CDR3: CAISGTGNEQYF
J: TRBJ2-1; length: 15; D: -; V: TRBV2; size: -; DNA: TGTGCCAGCAGTGTTTGGGGTCGCGGTTACAATGAGCAGTTCTTC; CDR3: CASSVWGRGYNEQFF
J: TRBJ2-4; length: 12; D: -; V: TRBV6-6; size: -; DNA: TGTGCCAGCAGTCCTACCAAGGACATTCAGTACTTC; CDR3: CASSPTKDIQYF
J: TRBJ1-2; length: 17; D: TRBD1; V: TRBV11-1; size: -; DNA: TGTGCCAGCAGCTCCTCTGCCAGACAGGGGAATAGCTATGGCTACACCTTC; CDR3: CASSSSARQGNSYGYTF
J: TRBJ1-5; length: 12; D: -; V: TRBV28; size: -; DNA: TGTGCCAGCAGTTCCAACAATCAGCCCCAGCATTTT; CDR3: CASSSNNQPQHF
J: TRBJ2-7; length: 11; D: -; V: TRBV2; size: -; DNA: TGTGCCAGCAGTCCGGTATACGAGCAGTACTTC; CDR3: CASSPVYEQYF
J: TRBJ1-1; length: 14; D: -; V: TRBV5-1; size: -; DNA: TGCGCCAGCAGCTTGTCACAGGAGAACACTGAAGCTTTCTTT; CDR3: CASSLSQENTEAFF
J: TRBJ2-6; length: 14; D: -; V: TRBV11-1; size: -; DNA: TGTGCCAGCAGCTCAGGTTCTGGGGCCAACGTCCTGACTTTC; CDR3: CASSSGSGANVLTF
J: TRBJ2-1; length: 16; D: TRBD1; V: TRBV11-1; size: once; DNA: TGTGCCAGCAGCCGTTGGCAGGGGGCGTCCTACAATGAGCAGTTCTTC; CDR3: CASSRWQGASYNEQFF
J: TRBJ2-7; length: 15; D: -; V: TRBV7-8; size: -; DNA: TGTGCCAGCAGCGCCCGGGATCTCTACTCCTACGAGCAGTACTTC; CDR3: CASSARDLYSYEQYF
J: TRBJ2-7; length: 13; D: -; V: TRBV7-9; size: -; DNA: TGTGCCAGCAGCTTAGTGGGCGGCTACGAGCAGTACTTC; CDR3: CASSLVGGYEQYF
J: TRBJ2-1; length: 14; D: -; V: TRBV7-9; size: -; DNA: TGTGCCAGCAGCTTATCGGCAGCCTACAATGAGCAGTTCTTC; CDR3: CASSLSAAYNEQFF
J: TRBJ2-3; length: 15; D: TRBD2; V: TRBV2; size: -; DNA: TGTGCCAGCAAAACTAGCGGGAGAGGCTCAGATACGCAGTATTTT; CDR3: CASKTSGRGSDTQYF
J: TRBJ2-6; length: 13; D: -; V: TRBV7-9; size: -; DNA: TGTGCCAGCAGCTCACAGGGACCCAACGTCCTGACTTTC; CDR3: CASSSQGPNVLTF
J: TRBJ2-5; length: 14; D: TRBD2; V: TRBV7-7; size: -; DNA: TGTGCTAGCAGCCTGGGGAGGGAACAAGAGACCCAGTACTTC; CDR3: CASSLGREQETQYF
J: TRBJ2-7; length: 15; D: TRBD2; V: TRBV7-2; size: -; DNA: TGTGCCAGCAGCTTATTAGCGGGAGGTTCATACGAGCAGTACTTC; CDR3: CASSLLAGGSYEQYF
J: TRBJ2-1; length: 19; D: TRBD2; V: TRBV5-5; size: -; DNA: TGTGCCAGCAGCCCCAAGTCGGGGACTAGCGGGAGAAGGTACAATGAGCAGTTCTTC; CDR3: CASSPKSGTSGRRYNEQFF
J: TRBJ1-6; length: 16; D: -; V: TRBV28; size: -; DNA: TGTGCCAGCAGTTTAGGGGGGCCTTTGTATAATTCACCCCTCCACTTT; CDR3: CASSLGGPLYNSPLHF
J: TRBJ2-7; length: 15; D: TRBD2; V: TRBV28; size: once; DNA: TGTGCCAGCAGCATTATCACTAGCGGAATCTACGAGCAGTACTTC; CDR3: CASSIITSGIYEQYF
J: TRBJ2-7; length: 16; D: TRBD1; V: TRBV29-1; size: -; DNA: TGCAGCGTTGAAGGGACGACGGGACAGGGGCCCTACGAGCAGTACTTC; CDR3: CSVEGTTGQGPYEQYF
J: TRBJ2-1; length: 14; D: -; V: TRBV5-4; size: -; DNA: TGTGCCAGCAGCTTCCCAGGAGACAACAATGAGCAGTTCTTC; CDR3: CASSFPGDNNEQFF
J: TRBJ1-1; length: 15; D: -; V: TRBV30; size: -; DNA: TGTGCCTGGACTCACCAGGGCGTCAGGAGGACTGAAGCTTTCTTT; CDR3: CAWTHQGVRRTEAFF
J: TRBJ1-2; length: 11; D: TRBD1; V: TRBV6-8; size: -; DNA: TGTGCCAAGTGGGACAGTAAAGGCTACACCTTC; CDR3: CAKWDSKGYTF
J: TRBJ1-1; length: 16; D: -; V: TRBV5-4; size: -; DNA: TGTGCCAGCAGCGATAGGGTAGGAGGAAGGAACACTGAAGCTTTCTTT; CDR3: CASSDRVGGRNTEAFF
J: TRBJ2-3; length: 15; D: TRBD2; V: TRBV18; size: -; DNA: TGTGCCAGCTCATATGGGACTACCGGCACAGATACGCAGTATTTT; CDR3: CASSYGTTGTDTQYF
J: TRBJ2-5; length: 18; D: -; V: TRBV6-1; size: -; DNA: TGTGCCAGCAGTGAACTCTTTTCAGGGCAGGGGGGGCAAGAGACCCAGTACTTC; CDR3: CASSELFSGQGGQETQYF
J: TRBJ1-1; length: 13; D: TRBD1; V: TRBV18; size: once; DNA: TGTGCCAGCCACGCTGGGACAGCAGCCGAAGCTTTCTTT; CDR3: CASHAGTAAEAFF
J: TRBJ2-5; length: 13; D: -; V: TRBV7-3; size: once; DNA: TGTGCCAGCAGCTTTGCGGGACAAGAGACCCAGTACTTC; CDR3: CASSFAGQETQYF
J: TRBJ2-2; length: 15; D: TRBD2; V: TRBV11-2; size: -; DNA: TGTGCCAGCAGCTTCGAACTAGCGGGGGCCGGGGAGCTGTTTTTT; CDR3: CASSFELAGAGELFF
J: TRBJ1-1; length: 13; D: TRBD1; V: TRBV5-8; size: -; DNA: TGTGCCAGCAGCTACCAACAGGGGGGGAAAGCTTTCTTT; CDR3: CASSYQQGGKAFF
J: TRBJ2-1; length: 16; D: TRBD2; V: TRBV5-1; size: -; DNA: TGCGCCAGCAGCTCTAATGCCGGGACTAGCGCAGGGGAGCAGTTCTTC; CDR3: CASSSNAGTSAGEQFF
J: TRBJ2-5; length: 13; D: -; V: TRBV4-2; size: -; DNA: TGTGCCAGCAGCCAGGAGGACGGAGAGACCCAGTACTTC; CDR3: CASSQEDGETQYF
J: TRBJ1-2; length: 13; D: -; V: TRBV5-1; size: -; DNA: TGCGCCAGCAGCTTGGTTCCGGACGGCCAATACACCTTC; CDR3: CASSLVPDGQYTF
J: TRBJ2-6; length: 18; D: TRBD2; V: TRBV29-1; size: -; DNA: TGCAGCGTTGCTTTTCTAGCGGGGGCGATCTCTGGGGCCAACGTCCTGACTTTC; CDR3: CSVAFLAGAISGANVLTF
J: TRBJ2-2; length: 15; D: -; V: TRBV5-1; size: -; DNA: TGCGCCAGCAGCTTAGAGGGGAGGACAATCGGGGAGCTGTTTTTT; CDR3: CASSLEGRTIGELFF
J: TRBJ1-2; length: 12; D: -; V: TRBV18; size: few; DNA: TGTGCCAGCTCACCACTACAGGGTGCCGACACCTTC; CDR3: CASSPLQGADTF
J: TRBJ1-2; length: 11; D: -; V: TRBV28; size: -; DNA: TGTGCCAGCAGAAGCAACTATGGCTACACCTTC; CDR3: CASRSNYGYTF
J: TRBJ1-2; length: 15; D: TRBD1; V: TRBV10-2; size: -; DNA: TGCGCCAGCCTTCCAGGACAGGGGGCTTTATGGGGCTACACCTTC; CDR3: CASLPGQGALWGYTF
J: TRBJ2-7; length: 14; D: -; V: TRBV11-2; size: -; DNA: TGTGCCAGCAGCTTAGTTGAAGGGGTGGGCGAGCAGTACTTC; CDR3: CASSLVEGVGEQYF
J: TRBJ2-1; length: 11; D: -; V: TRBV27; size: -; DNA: TGTGCCACCACCCATTTTGATGAGCAGTTCTTC; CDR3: CATTHFDEQFF